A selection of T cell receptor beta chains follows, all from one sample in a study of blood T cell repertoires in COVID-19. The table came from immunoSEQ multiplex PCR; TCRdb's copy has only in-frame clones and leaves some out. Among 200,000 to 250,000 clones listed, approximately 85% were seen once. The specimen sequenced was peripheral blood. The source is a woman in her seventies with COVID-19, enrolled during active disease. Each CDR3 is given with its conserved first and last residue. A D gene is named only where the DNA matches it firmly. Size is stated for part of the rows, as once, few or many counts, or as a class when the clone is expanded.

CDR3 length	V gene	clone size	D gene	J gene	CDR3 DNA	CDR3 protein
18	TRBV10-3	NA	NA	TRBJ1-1	TGTGCCATCAGGATCACAGGACGGCGGCAGTCTGGGGACACTGAAGCTTTCTTT	CAIRITGRRQSGDTEAFF
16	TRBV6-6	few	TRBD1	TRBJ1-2	TGTGCCAGCAGTCGACAGGGGGCTCTAAGTTCCTATGGCTACACCTTC	CASSRQGALSSYGYTF
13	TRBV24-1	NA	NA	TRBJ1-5	TGTGCCATCGGGGTTTCTGGCAATCAGCCCCAGCATTTT	CAIGVSGNQPQHF
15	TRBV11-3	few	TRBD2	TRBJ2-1	TGTGCCAGCAGCCCCGGGACTAGCGGTTTAAATGAGCAGTTCTTC	CASSPGTSGLNEQFF
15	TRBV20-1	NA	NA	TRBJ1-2	TGCAGTGCTAGTTGCCGGGAGGGCCAGAACTATGGCTACACCTTC	CSASCREGQNYGYTF
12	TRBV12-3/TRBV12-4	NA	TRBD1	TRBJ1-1	TGTGCCAGCAGAGAACAGGGGGCGGATGCTTTCTTT	CASREQGADAFF
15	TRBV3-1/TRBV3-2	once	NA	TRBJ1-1	TGTGCCAGCAGCCAATGGGGGGGCATGAACACTGAAGCTTTCTTT	CASSQWGGMNTEAFF
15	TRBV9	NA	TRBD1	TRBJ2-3	TGTGCCAGCAGCGTACGACAGGGGAGAACAGATACGCAGTATTTT	CASSVRQGRTDTQYF
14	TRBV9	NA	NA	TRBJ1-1	TGTGCCAGCAGTGCACGGGGGATCGACACTGAAGCTTTCTTT	CASSARGIDTEAFF
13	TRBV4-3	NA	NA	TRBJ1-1	TGCGCCAGCAGCCAACAGCAGGGGATTTATGTTTTCTTT	CASSQQQGIYVFF
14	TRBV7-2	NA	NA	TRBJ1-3	TGTGCCAGCAGCCCCGCTGGGCCGGGGGACACCATATATTTT	CASSPAGPGDTIYF
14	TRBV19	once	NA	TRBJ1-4	TGTGCCAGTAGTATAGGGGGGCTAAATGAAAAACTGTTTTTT	CASSIGGLNEKLFF
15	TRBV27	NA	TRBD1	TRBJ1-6	TGTGCCAGCAGTCAACAGGGGATAAGCAATTCACCCCTCCACTTT	CASSQQGISNSPLHF
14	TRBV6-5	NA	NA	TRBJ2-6	TGTGCCAGCAGTACTTACTCTGGGGCCAACGTCCTGACTTTC	CASSTYSGANVLTF
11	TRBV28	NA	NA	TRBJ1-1	TGTGCCAGCTTTATGAACACTGAAGCTTTCTTT	CASFMNTEAFF
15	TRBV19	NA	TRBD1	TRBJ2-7	TGTGCCAGTAGTAACCGGGACAGGGGATCGGACGAGCAGTACTTC	CASSNRDRGSDEQYF
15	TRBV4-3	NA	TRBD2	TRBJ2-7	TGCGCCAGCAGCCCTCTAGCGGGAGGCGCCTACGAGCAGTACTTC	CASSPLAGGAYEQYF
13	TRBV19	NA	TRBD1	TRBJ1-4	TGTGCCAGTACGGACAGGGCGAATGAAAAACTGTTTTTT	CASTDRANEKLFF
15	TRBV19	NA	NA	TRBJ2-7	TGTGCCAGTAGTATTCTCAGGGGTCCCTCCTACGAGCAGTACTTC	CASSILRGPSYEQYF
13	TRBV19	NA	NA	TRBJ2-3	TGTGCCAGTAGTATACGCGGCACAGATACGCAGTATTTT	CASSIRGTDTQYF
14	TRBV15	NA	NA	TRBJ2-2	TGTGCCACCAGCAGGAACAGAAACACCGGGGAGCTGTTTTTT	CATSRNRNTGELFF
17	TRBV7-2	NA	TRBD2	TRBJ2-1	TGTGCCAGCAGCTTTGGCCTAGCGGAGTCCTTCTACAATGAGCAGTTCTTC	CASSFGLAESFYNEQFF
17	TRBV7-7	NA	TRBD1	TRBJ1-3	TGTGCTAGCATCAACACCGGGACAGCAAGCTCTGGAAACACCATATATTTT	CASINTGTASSGNTIYF
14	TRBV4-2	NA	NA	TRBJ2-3	TGTGCCAGCAGCCAAGATCTGGTAGTTAGTACGCAGTATTTT	CASSQDLVVSTQYF
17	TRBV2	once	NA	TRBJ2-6	TGTGCCAGCAGTGGGGAGGCTCCTTTCTCTGGGGCCAACGTCCTGACTTTC	CASSGEAPFSGANVLTF
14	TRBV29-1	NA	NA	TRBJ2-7	TGCAGCGTTGCCAGAGGCAGGGGTGAGCACGAGCAGTACTTC	CSVARGRGEHEQYF
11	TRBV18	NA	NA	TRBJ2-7	TGTGCCAGCTCTGAGCTCGACGAGCAGTACTTC	CASSELDEQYF
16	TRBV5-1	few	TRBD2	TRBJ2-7	TGCGCCAGCAGCTCCGGACTAGCAGGGGAGGTGGGGGAGCAGTACTTC	CASSSGLAGEVGEQYF
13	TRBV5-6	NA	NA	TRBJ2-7	TGTGCCAGCAGCTCGAAGGGGGGGTACGAGCAGTACTTC	CASSSKGGYEQYF
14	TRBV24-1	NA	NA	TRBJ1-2	TGTGCCACCAGTGAGGAGGGAAGGGGCTATGGCTACACCTTC	CATSEEGRGYGYTF
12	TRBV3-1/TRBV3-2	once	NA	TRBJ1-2	TGTGCCAGCAGGAGTGGGGGGTATGGCTACACCTTC	CASRSGGYGYTF
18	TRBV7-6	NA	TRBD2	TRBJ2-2	TGTGCCAGCAGCTTATATCAGTTAGCGGGGGGCCAGTCCGGGGAGCTGTTTTTT	CASSLYQLAGGQSGELFF
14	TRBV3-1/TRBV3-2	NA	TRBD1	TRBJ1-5	TGTGCCAGCAGCGTCGGACAGGGAAGTCAGCCCCAGCATTTT	CASSVGQGSQPQHF
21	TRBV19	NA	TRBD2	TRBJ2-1	TGTGCCAGTAGTATACCACCTTGGACTAGCGGGAGATCGACGCCCTACAATGAGCAGTTCTTC	CASSIPPWTSGRSTPYNEQFF
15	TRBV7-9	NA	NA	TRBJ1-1	TGTGCCAGCAGCACCTACAGGGAAGTTGACACTGAAGCTTTCTTT	CASSTYREVDTEAFF
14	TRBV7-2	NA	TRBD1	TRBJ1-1	TGTGCCAGCAGCTCCTCGACAGGGCACACTGAAGCTTTCTTT	CASSSSTGHTEAFF
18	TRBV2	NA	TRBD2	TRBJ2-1	TGTGCCAGCAGTGGGGGACTAGCGGGGGGCCGCTACTACAATGAGCAGTTCTTC	CASSGGLAGGRYYNEQFF